A selection of T cell receptor beta chains follows, all from one sample in a study of T cells after yellow fever vaccination. TCRdb processed the 5' RACE reads anew with MiXCR; each CDR3 protein has one entry. The data hold 250,000 to 400,000 distinct CDR3 sequences, with around 4.5% observed a single time. Sequencing was performed on PBMCs, taken 15 days after the yellow fever booster vaccination. Receptors were obtained from a man younger than 35 who received the YFV17D yellow fever vaccine. Both conserved end residues are part of each CDR3. The D gene is left open where the match is weak. A clone size is listed for some rows: how often the clone was seen (once, few, many), or a class if it is expanded.

>TRBV25-1|.|TRBJ2-3|.
CASSEGPRVRHTQYF
TGTGCCAGCAGTGAGGGTCCCCGGGTCAGGCATACGCAGTATTTT
>TRBV3-1|.|TRBJ2-7|.
CASSQDRWVGSSYEQYF
TGTGCCAGCAGCCAAGATCGGTGGGTTGGGAGCTCCTACGAGCAGTACTTC
>TRBV20-1|few|TRBJ2-1|TRBD2
CSAGLAGGQNEQFF
TGCAGTGCGGGACTAGCGGGGGGGCAAAATGAGCAGTTCTTC
>TRBV28|many|TRBJ1-4|.
CASSDRQNEKLFF
TGTGCCAGCAGCGATCGACAGAATGAAAAACTGTTTTTT
>TRBV7-7|few|TRBJ2-1|TRBD2
CASSLAAGARQFF
TGTGCTAGCAGCTTAGCAGCGGGAGCCCGGCAGTTCTTC
>TRBV12-3/TRBV12-4|few|TRBJ1-3|.
CASTRPPVDTIYF
TGTGCCAGCACTCGGCCGCCGGTGGACACCATATATTTT
>TRBV4-3|few|TRBJ2-3|TRBD2
CASSQVLSGGARTDTQYF
TGCGCCAGCAGCCAAGTTCTTAGCGGGGGGGCTCGCACAGATACGCAGTATTTT
>TRBV4-3|many|TRBJ1-1|.
CASSQGGRVTEAFF
TGCGCCAGCAGCCAAGGGGGGAGGGTCACTGAAGCTTTCTTT
>TRBV28|few|TRBJ2-1|TRBD1
CASRRGTGYEQFF
TGTGCCAGCAGGCGCGGGACAGGGTATGAGCAGTTCTTC
>TRBV7-2|many|TRBJ2-3|.
CASSLGPDYLTDTQYF
TGTGCCAGCAGCTTGGGCCCCGACTACCTCACAGATACGCAGTATTTT
>TRBV7-9|many|TRBJ2-5|.
CASSHTGTEKETQYF
TGTGCCAGCAGCCATACAGGGACGGAAAAAGAGACCCAGTACTTC
>TRBV9|many|TRBJ2-3|.
CASSVIAGDTQYF
TGTGCCAGCAGCGTCATCGCGGGAGATACGCAGTATTTT
>TRBV28|.|TRBJ2-3|TRBD2
CASSSSITSGGPNRRTDTQYF
TGTGCCAGCAGTTCCTCTATTACTAGCGGGGGGCCCAATCGACGCACAGATACGCAGTATTTT
>TRBV7-9|few|TRBJ1-6|.
CASKGGSDNSPLHF
TGTGCCAGCAAAGGGGGATCGGATAATTCACCCCTCCACTTT
>TRBV6-1|many|TRBJ2-5|TRBD2
CASSPRLAGGTKETQYF
TGTGCCAGCAGTCCCCGACTAGCGGGCGGGACAAAAGAGACCCAGTACTTC
>TRBV5-1|many|TRBJ1-1|TRBD1
CASSSTGGTEAFF
TGTGCCAGCAGTTCAACAGGGGGCACTGAAGCTTTCTTT